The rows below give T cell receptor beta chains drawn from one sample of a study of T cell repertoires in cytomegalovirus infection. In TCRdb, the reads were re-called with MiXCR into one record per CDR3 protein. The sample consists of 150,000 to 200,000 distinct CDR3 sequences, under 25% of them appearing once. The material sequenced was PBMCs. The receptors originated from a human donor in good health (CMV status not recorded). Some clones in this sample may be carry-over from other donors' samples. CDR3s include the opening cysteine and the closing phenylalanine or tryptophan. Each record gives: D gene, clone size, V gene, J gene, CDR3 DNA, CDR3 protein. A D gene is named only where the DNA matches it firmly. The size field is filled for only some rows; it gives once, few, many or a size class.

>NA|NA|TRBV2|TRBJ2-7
TGTGCCAGCAGTGCTCGGAGCTCCTACGAGCAGTACTTC
CASSARSSYEQYF
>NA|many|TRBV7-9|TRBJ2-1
TGTGCCAGCAGCCTACAGAGCGGCTCCTACAATGAGCAGTTCTTC
CASSLQSGSYNEQFF
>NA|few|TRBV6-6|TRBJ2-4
TGTGCCAGCAGCCCGACGAACATTCAGTACTTC
CASSPTNIQYF
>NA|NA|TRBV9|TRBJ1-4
TGTGCCAGCAGCCCCGACCCCCCAAGCAATGAAAAACTGTTTTTT
CASSPDPPSNEKLFF
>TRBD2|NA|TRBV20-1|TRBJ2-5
TGCAGTGCCCTGAGGAGTAGCGGGGTGGGGGAGACCCAGTACTTC
CSALRSSGVGETQYF
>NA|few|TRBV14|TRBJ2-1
TGTGCCAGCAGCAGCAGGGGCTACAATGAGCAGTTCTTC
CASSSRGYNEQFF
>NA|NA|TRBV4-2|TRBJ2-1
TGTGCCAGCAGCCAAGATTTTGGGTTCAATGAGCAGTTCTTC
CASSQDFGFNEQFF
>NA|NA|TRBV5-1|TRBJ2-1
TGCGCCAGCAGCTTGTCTGGGGGCTACAATGAGCAGTTCTTC
CASSLSGGYNEQFF
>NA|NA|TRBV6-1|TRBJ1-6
TGTGCCAGTTTTAGGAGCTCCTATAATTCACCCCTCCACTTT
CASFRSSYNSPLHF
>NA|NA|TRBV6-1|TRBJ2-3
TGTGCCAGCAGTGTACGGGCAGGAGATACGCAGTATTTT
CASSVRAGDTQYF
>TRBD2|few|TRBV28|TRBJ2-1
TGTGCCAGCACTGAGGGAGGGCCAGATGAGCAGTTCTTC
CASTEGGPDEQFF
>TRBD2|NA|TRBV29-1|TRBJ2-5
TGCAGCGTTTCCGGGGGGTGGCAAGAGACCCAGTACTTC
CSVSGGWQETQYF
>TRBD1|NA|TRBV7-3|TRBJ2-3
TGTGCCAGCAGCTTAGCCCAGGGGGCAGATACGCAGTATTTT
CASSLAQGADTQYF
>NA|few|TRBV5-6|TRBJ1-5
TGTGCCAGCAGCTTGTATATGGTCGCAGACAATCAGCCCCAGCATTTT
CASSLYMVADNQPQHF
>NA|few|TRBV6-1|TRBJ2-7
TGTGCCAGCAGTGAAGTAGTCAAGCAGTACTTC
CASSEVVKQYF
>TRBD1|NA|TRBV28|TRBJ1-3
TGTGCCAGCAGTTTAAGAGGGGGCTTTGGAAACACCATATATTTT
CASSLRGGFGNTIYF
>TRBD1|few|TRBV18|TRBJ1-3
TGTGCCAGCTCACCACTCCGGGACAGGGGTTCCGGAAACACCATATATTTT
CASSPLRDRGSGNTIYF
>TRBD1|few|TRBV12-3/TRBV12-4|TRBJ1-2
TGTGCCAGCAGCGGGACAGCTCTCTATGGCTACACCTTC
CASSGTALYGYTF
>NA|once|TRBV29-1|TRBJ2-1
TGCAGCATCGGGTCACTAGTCGGCGGCAATGAGCAGTTCTTC
CSIGSLVGGNEQFF
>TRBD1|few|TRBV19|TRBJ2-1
TGTGCCACTTCAGAGGGACAGGGATATTACAATGAGCAGTTCTTC
CATSEGQGYYNEQFF
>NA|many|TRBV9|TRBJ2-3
TGTGCCAGCAGCGGCGGGGTCCCAAGCGGCACAGATACGCAGTATTTT
CASSGGVPSGTDTQYF
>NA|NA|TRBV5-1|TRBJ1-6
TGCGCCAGCAGCCCTTCCAGGACGGATAATTCACCCCTCCACTTT
CASSPSRTDNSPLHF
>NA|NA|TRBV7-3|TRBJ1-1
TGTGCCAGCAGCTTCCGGTTCGGGGGCTTGGGTGAAGCTTTCTTT
CASSFRFGGLGEAFF
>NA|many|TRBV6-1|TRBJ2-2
TGTGCCAGCAGTGAAGGGGGGACCCCGGTGACCGGGGAGCTGTTTTTT
CASSEGGTPVTGELFF
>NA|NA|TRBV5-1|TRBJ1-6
TGCGCCAGCAGCTTGGCCGGGGAAAGCGATTCACCCCTCCACTTT
CASSLAGESDSPLHF
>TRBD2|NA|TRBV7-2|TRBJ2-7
TGTGCCAGCAGCGGGGGGGGGGGTCCCGCCTACGAGCAGTACTTC
CASSGGGGPAYEQYF
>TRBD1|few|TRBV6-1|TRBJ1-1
TGTGCCAGCAGTCCCTTCCCCCGGGACAGGGATTGGAACACTGAAGCTTTCTTT
CASSPFPRDRDWNTEAFF
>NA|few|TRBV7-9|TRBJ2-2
TGTGCCAGCAGCTTATGGGGAAGCGGGAACACCGGGGAGCTGTTTTTT
CASSLWGSGNTGELFF
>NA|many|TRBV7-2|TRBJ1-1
TGTGCCAGCAGCACAACCCCGGACCCCCGCACTGAAGCTTTCTTT
CASSTTPDPRTEAFF
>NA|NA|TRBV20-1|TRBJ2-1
TGCAGTGCTCCTCGAACAGGGAGCAATGAGCAGTTCTTC
CSAPRTGSNEQFF
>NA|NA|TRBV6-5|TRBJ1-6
TGTGCCAGCAGTAATCGCCCGGGACGGATTAATTCACCCCTCCACTTT
CASSNRPGRINSPLHF
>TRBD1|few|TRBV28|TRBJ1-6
TGTGCCAGCGCCAATTCACAGGGGGGCACCTATAATTCACCCCTCCACTTT
CASANSQGGTYNSPLHF
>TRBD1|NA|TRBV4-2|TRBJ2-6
TGTGCCAGCAGCCCTGGGGGACAGGGAACAACTGGGGCCAACGTCCTGACTTTC
CASSPGGQGTTGANVLTF
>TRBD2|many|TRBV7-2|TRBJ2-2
TGTGCCAGCAGCTCCCGGGACTACAATGGCGGGGAGCTGTTTTTT
CASSSRDYNGGELFF
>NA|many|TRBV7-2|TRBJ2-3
TGTGCCAGCAGCTTACGTAGCGGCTCCACAGATACGCAGTATTTT
CASSLRSGSTDTQYF
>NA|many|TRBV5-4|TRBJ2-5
TGTGCCAGCAGCTTGGGGTCCAAGGAGACCCAGTACTTC
CASSLGSKETQYF
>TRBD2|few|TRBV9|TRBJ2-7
TGTGCCAGCAGCGAGCGGGGGGGTAGGTACGAGCAGTACTTC
CASSERGGRYEQYF
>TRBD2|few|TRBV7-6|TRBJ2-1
TGTGCCAGCAGCTCGGGACTAGCGGGAACCCCCCAGTTCTTC
CASSSGLAGTPQFF
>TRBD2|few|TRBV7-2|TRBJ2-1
TGTGCCAGCAGCTTAGAGGTGTCCGGGACTAGCGGGATCAATGAGCAGTTCTTC
CASSLEVSGTSGINEQFF
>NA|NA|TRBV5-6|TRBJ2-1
TGTGCCAGCAGCGGAACAGGGTGGGGGTCCTACAATGAGCAGTTCTTC
CASSGTGWGSYNEQFF
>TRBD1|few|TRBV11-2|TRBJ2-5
TGTGCCAGCAGCTCAAGACAGGGTGAGACCCAGTACTTC
CASSSRQGETQYF
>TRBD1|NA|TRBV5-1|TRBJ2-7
TGCGCCAGCATGACAGGGGACTTGGCTCCCGAGCAGTACTTC
CASMTGDLAPEQYF
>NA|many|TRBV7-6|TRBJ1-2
TGTGCCAGCAGCAAACTCCAGGGCGATGGCTACACCTTC
CASSKLQGDGYTF
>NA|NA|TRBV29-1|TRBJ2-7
TGCAGCGTTGCTTGGGGTACAGGCTACGAGCAGTACTTC
CSVAWGTGYEQYF
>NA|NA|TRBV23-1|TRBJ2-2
TGCGCCAGCAGTCAATCGCAGGGTTCCGGGGAGCTGTTTTTT
CASSQSQGSGELFF
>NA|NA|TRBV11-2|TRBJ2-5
TGTGCCAGCAGCTTCCTTCTAGCGTACCCGGAGCAGACCCAGTACTTC
CASSFLLAYPEQTQYF